The clone carrying this TCR beta chain was counted at least ten times. From the reads, TCRdb called clonotypes with MiXCR, one entry per CDR3 protein. The sample holds more than 350,000 distinct CDR3 sequences; roughly a third are singletons and the top ten take about 13%. This specimen comes from a study of T cell repertoires in cytomegalovirus infection. CDR3 length: 12 amino acids. Germline-derived CDR1 and CDR2 are SQVTM and ANQGSEA. Trimming stripped 7 bases from V and 3 bases from J, with 12 bases between. V usage is TRBV29-1 and J usage is TRBJ1-2, with D maybe TRBD1 (5 bases). This receptor was obtained from a human donor in good health (CMV status not recorded). Some clones in this sample may be carry-over from other donors' samples. Material for sequencing was PBMCs. Here the CDR3 DNA reads TGCAGCGGGGTAGGGGTGGACTATGGCTACACCTTC. It encodes CSGVGVDYGYTF. Full variable domain (outside the CDR3, taken from reference TRBV29-1 and TRBJ1-2): SAVISQKPSRDICQRGTSLTIQCQVDSQVTMMFWYRQQPGQSLTLIATANQGSEATYESGFVIDKFPISRPNLTFSTLTVSNMSPEDSSIYLCSGVGVDYGYTFGSGTRLTVV.